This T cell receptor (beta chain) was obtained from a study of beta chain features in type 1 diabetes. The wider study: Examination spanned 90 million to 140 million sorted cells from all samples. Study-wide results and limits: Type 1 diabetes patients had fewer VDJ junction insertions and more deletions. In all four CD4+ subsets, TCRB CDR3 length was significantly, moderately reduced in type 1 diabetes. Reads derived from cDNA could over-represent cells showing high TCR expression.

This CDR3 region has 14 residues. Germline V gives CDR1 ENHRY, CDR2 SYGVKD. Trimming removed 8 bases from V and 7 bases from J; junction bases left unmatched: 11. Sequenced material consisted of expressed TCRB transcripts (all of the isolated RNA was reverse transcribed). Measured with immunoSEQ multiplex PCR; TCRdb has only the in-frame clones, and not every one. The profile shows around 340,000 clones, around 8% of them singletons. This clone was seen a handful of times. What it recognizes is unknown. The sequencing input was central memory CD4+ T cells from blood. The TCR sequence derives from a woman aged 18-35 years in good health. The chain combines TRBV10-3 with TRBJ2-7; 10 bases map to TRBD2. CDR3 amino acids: CAIQGLAGVSEQYF. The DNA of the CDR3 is TGTGCCATCCAGGGGCTAGCGGGAGTCTCGGAGCAGTACTTC.